The sequence of this TCR beta chain was determined in a study of CD8+ T cells in alopecia areata. Study-level background: The authors grafted skin from approximately 6-13-month-old C3H/HeJ donors with spontaneous alopecia onto 7-10-week-old female C3H/HeJ mice.

The CDR3 loop spans 13 amino acids. Germline CDR1 reads NNHDY; CDR2 reads SYVADS. Findings and limits, study-wide: Affected scalp, especially in alopecia totalis/universalis, had a higher clonality than normal scalp did. Patients shared TCRs less clearly than mice did, possibly owing to HLA. Normal skin contains resident alphabeta T cells, and these are also sequenced in scalp samples.

Reverse transcription of extracted RNA yielded cDNA, which provided the sequencing template. The assay was immunoSEQ multiplex PCR, and TCRdb's table has in-frame clones only and misses some. Found here are about 19,000 clones, no singletons; the ten largest cover over 25%. Regarding this clone: Its cognate antigen is unknown. Germline and genes here are mouse. Read sequence stops 4 residues before the CDR3 end, and the germline J gene provides the missing end.

Sorting of pooled cutaneous lymph node cells was based on CD4, CD8alpha, NKG2D, NKG2ACE and other markers. V usage is TRBV13-3 and J usage is TRBJ2-4; a possible D gene is TRBD1 (7 bases). The source of this sequence is a C3H/HeJ mouse with alopecia areata. The strain is characterized by the MHC haplotype H2-k. Sequenced material: CD8+ T cells sorted from a lymph node. CDR3 DNA (partial): TGTGCCAGCAGGGAGGGGGCCGGGAAC. This codes for CASREGAGN. The whole CDR3 protein is CASREGAGNTLYF.